One TCR beta chain is described in this entry. The record originates from a study of blood T cell repertoires in COVID-19. Authors' data handling: Scientists estimated how many nucleated cells there were by amplifying reference gene primers. Produced via immunoSEQ multiplex PCR; TCRdb's table is partial and in-frame only. V, J and clone size were drawn from that table, and D and trimming were deduced from the DNA. The repertoire consists of tens of thousands of clones, with 70% to 90% occurring once and the leading ten covering about 7.8%. Germline trimming cut 6 bases from V and 5 bases from J; bases unmatched to any gene: 7. CDR1 and CDR2 (germline): MNHEY, SVGAGI. This CDR3 is built from 14 residues.

The genes are TRBV6-5 and TRBJ1-2; 9 nucleotides line up with TRBD1. The source material was peripheral blood. The source of this sequence is an elderly man with active or convalescent COVID-19. CDR3 protein: CASRRTGTGYGYTF. The CDR3 DNA is TGTGCCAGCAGGCGCACCGGGACAGGGTATGGCTACACCTTC.